The 5 T cell receptor beta chains in this list originate from one sample, sequenced in a study of blood T cell repertoires in COVID-19. Profiled with immunoSEQ multiplex PCR; TCRdb holds only in-frame clones, not every one. The sample lists about 5,900 clones, about 90% seen once, with about 20% in the top ten. Specimen: peripheral blood. These receptors came from a human donor in a cohort sampled during active COVID-19.

This chain uses TRBV5-4 with TRBJ1-2; maybe TRBD1 (5 bases). The V and J ends lost 1 base and 1 base respectively, with 11 bases between them. Germline assignment: CDR1 SGHNT and CDR2 YYREEE (reference sequence). The CDR3 loop spans 15 amino acids. CDR3 in amino acids: CASSLRQGYNYGYTF. The CDR3 region has the DNA TGTGCCAGCAGCTTGAGGCAGGGCTATAACTATGGCTACACCTTC.

V and J are TRBV2 and TRBJ1-5, with D possibly being TRBD1 (5 bases). This CDR3 is built from 14 residues. Per germline, CDR1 SNHLY and CDR2 FYNNEI. V was shortened by 5 bases and J by 5 bases, with 13 bases between the two germline ends. The CDR3 DNA sequence: TGTGCCAGCAGTCCAGACAGCTTTTATCAGCCCCAGCATTTT. As protein: CASSPDSFYQPQHF.

The chain is built from TRBV9 and TRBJ2-1; D is ambiguous. The germline V gene has CDR1 SGDLS and CDR2 YYNGEE. V was clipped by 4 bases and J by 7 bases, with 12 bases between them. CDR3 length: 13 residues. The CDR3 DNA is TGTGCCAGCAGCCCCTGGCCCATTAATGAGCAGTTCTTC. This translates into CASSPWPINEQFF. The variable domain in full, completed from reference TRBV9 and TRBJ2-1, reads DSGVTQTPKHLITATGQRVTLRCSPRSGDLSVYWYQQSLDQGLQFLIQYYNGEERAKGNILERFSAQQFPDLHSELNLSSLELGDSALYFCASSPWPINEQFFGPGTRLTVL.

This clone was observed a single time. The rearrangement joins TRBV25-1 to TRBJ2-7; no reliable D call. This CDR3 is 13 amino acids long. Trimming stripped 0 bases from V and 2 bases from J, with 5 bases between. Germline assignment: CDR1 MGHDK and CDR2 SYGVNS. The CDR3 DNA reads TGTGCCAGCAGTGAATATCCCACCTACGAGCAGTACTTC. Residues: CASSEYPTYEQYF.

This clone has only one observation. V and J are TRBV11-2 and TRBJ1-5; TRBD1 might be the D (5 bases). The germline V gene has CDR1 SGHAT and CDR2 FQNNGV. Trimming removed 3 bases at V and 4 bases at J, with 7 bases between. The CDR3 spans 13 residues. The CDR3 sequence is CASSLWTNQPQHF. As DNA, the CDR3 is TGTGCCAGCAGCTTGTGGACAAATCAGCCCCAGCATTTT.